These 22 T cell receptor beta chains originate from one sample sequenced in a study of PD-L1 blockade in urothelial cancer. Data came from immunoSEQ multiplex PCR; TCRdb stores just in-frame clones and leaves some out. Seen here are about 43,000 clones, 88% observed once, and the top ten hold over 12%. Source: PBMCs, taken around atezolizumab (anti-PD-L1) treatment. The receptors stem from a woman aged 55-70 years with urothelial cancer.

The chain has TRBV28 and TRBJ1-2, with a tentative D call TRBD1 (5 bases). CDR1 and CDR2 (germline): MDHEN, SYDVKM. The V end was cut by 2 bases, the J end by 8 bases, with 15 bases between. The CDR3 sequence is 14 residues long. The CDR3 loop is CASSLALRAQGYTF. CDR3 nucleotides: TGTGCCAGCAGTTTAGCTCTCAGGGCCCAAGGCTACACCTTC.

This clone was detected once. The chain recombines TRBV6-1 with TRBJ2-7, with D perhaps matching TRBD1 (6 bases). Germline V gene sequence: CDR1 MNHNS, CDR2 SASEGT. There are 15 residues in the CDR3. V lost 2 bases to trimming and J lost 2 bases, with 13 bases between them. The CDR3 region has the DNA TGTGCCAGCAGTGAAAGGACAGCCGAACCCTACGAGCAGTACTTC. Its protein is CASSERTAEPYEQYF.

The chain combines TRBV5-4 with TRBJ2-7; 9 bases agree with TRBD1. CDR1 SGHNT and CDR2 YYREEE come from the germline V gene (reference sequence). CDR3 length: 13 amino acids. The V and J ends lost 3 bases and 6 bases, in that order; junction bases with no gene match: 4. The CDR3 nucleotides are TGTGCCAGCAGCTCTCGGACAGGGGCCGAGCAGTACTTC. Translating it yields CASSSRTGAEQYF.

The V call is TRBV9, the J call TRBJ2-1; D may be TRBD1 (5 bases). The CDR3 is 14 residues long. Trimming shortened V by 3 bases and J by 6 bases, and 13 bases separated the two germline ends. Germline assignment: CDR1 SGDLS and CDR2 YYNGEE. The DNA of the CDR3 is TGTGCCAGCAGCGCCAGGGTCTCGGGCAATGAGCAGTTCTTC. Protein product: CASSARVSGNEQFF.

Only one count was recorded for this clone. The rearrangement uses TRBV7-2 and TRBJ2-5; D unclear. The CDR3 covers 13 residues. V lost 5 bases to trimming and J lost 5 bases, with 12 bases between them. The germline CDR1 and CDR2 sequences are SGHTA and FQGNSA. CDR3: CASSPQVRETQYF. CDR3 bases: TGTGCCAGCAGCCCGCAGGTTAGGGAGACCCAGTACTTC.

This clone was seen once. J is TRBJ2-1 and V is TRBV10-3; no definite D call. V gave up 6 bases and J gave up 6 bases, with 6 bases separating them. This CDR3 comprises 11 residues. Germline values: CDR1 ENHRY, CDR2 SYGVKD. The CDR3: CAIRAINEQFF. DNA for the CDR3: TGTGCCATCAGAGCCATCAATGAGCAGTTCTTC.

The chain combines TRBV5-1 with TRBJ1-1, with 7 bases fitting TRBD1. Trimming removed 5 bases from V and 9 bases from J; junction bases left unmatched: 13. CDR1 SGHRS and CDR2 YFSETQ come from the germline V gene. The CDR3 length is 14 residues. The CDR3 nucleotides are TGCGCCAGCAGTCCGGGGACAGCAGGTCAAAAAGCTTTCTTT. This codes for CASSPGTAGQKAFF.

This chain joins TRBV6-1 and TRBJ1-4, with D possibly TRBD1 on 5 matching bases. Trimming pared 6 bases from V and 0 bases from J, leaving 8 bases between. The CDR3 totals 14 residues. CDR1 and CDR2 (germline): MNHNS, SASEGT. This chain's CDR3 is CASRAGTTNEKLFF. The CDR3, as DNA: TGTGCCAGCAGGGCAGGGACAACTAATGAAAAACTGTTTTTT.

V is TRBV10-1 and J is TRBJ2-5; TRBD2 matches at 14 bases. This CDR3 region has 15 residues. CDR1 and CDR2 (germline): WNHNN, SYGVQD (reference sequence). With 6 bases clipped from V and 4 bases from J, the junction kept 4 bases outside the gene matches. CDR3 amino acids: CASSAGLAGAETQYF. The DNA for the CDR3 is TGCGCCAGCAGCGCGGGACTAGCGGGAGCAGAGACCCAGTACTTC.

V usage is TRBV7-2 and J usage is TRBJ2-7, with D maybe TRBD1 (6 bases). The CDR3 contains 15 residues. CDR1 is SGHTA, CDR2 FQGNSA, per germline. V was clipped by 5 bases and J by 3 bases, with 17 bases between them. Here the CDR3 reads CASSAGVARSYEQYF. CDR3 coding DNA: TGTGCCAGCAGCGCAGGGGTAGCGCGGAGCTACGAGCAGTACTTC.

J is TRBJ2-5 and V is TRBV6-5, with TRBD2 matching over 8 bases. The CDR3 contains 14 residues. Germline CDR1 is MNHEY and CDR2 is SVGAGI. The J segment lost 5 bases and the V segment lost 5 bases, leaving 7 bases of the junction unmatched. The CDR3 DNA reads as TGTGCCAGCAGTGACGGGGGGGCGCGGGAGACCCAGTACTTC. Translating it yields CASSDGGARETQYF.

The CDR3 nucleotides read TGTGCCAGCAGCTCCCCGGGGGTAGCGGGACCCACAGATACGCAGTATTTT. This encodes CASSSPGVAGPTDTQYF. This sequence joins TRBV9 and TRBJ2-3, with 8 bases fitting TRBD2. Germline loops: CDR1 SGDLS, CDR2 YYNGEE. The CDR3 is made up of 17 amino acids. With V trimmed by 4 bases and J by 2 bases, 12 bases remained unmatched.

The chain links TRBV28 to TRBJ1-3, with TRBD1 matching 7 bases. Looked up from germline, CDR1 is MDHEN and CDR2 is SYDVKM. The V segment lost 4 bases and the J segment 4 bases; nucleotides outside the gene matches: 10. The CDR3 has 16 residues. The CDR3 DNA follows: TGTGCCAGCAGTTCGGGACAGCCAACTTTAGGAAACACCATATATTTT. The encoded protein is CASSSGQPTLGNTIYF.

In DNA, the CDR3 is TGTGCCAGCAGCGCAGGGGACTATGGCTACACCTTC. Translating gives CASSAGDYGYTF. The chain links TRBV7-2 to TRBJ1-2; TRBD1 is a possible D gene (6 bases). This CDR3 region has 12 residues. Trimming removed 5 bases from V and 3 bases from J, with 7 bases in between. Germline CDR1 reads SGHTA; CDR2 reads FQGNSA.

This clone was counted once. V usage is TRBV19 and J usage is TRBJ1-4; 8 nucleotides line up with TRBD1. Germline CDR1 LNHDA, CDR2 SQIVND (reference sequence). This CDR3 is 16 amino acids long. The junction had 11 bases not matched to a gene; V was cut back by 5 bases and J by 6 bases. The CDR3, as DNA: TGTGCCAGTAGTGGCCTAGGACAGGGCAGCCATGAAAAACTGTTTTTT. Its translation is CASSGLGQGSHEKLFF.

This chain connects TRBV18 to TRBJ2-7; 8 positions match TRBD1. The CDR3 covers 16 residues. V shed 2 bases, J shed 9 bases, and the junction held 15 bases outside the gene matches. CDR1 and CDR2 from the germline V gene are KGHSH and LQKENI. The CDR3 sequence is CASSPNPQGATSRQYF. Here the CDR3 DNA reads TGTGCCAGCTCACCAAACCCGCAGGGGGCGACGAGTCGGCAGTACTTC.

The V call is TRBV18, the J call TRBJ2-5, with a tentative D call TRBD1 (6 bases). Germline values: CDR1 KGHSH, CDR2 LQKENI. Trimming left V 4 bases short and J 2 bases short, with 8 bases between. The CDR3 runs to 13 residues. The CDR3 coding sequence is TGTGCCAGCTCACAAGGACAGCAAGAGACCCAGTACTTC. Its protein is CASSQGQQETQYF.

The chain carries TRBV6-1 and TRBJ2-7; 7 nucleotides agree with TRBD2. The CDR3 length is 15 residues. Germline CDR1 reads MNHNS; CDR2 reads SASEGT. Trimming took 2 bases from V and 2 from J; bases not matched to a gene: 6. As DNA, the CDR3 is TGTGCCAGCAGTGAACCGGGACTAAGAACCTACGAGCAGTACTTC. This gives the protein CASSEPGLRTYEQYF.

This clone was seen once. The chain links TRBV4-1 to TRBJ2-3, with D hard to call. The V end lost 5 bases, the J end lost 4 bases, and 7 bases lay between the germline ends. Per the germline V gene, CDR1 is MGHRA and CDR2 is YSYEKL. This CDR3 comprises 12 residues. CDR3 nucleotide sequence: TGCGCCAGCAGCACAAAACCAGATACGCAGTATTTT. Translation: CASSTKPDTQYF.

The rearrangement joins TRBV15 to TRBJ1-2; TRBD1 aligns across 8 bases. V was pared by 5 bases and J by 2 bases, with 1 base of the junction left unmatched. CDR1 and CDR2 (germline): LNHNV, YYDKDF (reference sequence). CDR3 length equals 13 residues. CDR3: CATSGDRNYGYTF. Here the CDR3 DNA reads TGTGCCACCAGCGGGGACAGGAACTATGGCTACACCTTC.

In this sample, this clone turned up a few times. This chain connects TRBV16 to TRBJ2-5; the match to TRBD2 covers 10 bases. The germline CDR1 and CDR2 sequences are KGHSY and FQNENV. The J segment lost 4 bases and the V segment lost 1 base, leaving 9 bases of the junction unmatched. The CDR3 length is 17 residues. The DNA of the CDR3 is TGTGCCAGCAGCCAATTCCCAGCGGGAGGGCCGGGAGAGACCCAGTACTTC. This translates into CASSQFPAGGPGETQYF.

The CDR3 is CASSQVSGRWNEQFF. CDR3 DNA: TGCGCCAGCAGCCAGGTTAGCGGGAGATGGAATGAGCAGTTCTTC. The chain combines TRBV4-3 with TRBJ2-1; 9 bases are shared with TRBD2. Germline-derived CDR1 and CDR2 are LGHNA and YSLEER. CDR3 length: 15 amino acids. Trimming at V came to 3 bases and at J to 7 bases, leaving 7 bases not matched to a gene.